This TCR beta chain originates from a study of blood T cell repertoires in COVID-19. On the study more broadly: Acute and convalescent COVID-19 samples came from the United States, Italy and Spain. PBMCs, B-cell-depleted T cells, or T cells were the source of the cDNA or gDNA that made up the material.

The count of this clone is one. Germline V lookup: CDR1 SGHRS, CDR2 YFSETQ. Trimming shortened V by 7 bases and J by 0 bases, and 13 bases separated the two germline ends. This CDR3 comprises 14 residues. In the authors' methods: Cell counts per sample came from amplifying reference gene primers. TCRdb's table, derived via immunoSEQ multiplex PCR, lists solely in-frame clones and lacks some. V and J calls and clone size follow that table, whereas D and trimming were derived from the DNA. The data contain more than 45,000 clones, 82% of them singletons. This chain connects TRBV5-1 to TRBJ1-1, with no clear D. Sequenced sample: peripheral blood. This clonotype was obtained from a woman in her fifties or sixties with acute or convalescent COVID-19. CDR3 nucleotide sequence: TGCGCCAGCCAGGAGGCAGCAATGAACACTGAAGCTTTCTTT. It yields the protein CASQEAAMNTEAFF. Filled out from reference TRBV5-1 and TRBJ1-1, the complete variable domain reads KAGVTQTPRYLIKTRGQQVTLSCSPISGHRSVSWYQQTPGQGLQFLFEYFSETQRNKGNFPGRFSGRQFSNSRSEMNVSTLELGDSALYLCASQEAAMNTEAFFGQGTRLTVV.